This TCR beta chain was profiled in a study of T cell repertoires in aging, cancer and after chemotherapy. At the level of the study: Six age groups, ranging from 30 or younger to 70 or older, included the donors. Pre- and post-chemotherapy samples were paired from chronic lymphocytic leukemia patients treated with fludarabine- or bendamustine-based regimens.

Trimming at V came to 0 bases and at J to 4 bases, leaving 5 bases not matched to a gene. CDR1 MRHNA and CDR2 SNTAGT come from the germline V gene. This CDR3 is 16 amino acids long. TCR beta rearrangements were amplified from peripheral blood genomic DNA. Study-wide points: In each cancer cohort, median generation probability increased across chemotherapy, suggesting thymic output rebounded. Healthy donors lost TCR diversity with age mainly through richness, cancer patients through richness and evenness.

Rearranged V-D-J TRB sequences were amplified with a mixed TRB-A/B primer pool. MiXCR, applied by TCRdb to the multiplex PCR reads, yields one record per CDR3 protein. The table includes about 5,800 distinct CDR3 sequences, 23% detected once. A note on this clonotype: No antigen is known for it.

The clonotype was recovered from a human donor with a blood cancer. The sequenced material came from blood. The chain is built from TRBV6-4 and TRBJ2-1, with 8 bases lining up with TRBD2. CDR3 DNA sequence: TGTGCCAGCAGTGACTCGAGAGCGGGAGAGTACAATGAGCAGTTCTTC. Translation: CASSDSRAGEYNEQFF.